This TCR beta chain was recovered during a study of identical twins. The CDR3 spans 18 residues. V was clipped by 1 base and J by 1 base; unmatched bases: 6. From germline, CDR1 is SGHRS and CDR2 YFSETQ. TCRdb used MiXCR to reprocess the 5' RACE reads, holding one entry per CDR3 protein. Of around 1.7 million distinct CDR3 sequences listed, more than 30% were seen once; the top ten hold approximately 0.29%. Whole-study results and caveats: The models systematically underestimated how much out-of-frame TCR alpha was shared in monozygotic twins.

Of note for this clonotype: Its specificity is unknown.

This chain uses TRBV5-1 with TRBJ2-3; 13 bases align to TRBD2. This TCR was recovered from a newborn girl in good health. The sample consisted of cord blood. The CDR3 nucleotides read TGCGCCAGCAGCTTGTCCATCGGGACTAGCGGGGGCACAGATACGCAGTATTTT. The encoded protein is CASSLSIGTSGGTDTQYF.